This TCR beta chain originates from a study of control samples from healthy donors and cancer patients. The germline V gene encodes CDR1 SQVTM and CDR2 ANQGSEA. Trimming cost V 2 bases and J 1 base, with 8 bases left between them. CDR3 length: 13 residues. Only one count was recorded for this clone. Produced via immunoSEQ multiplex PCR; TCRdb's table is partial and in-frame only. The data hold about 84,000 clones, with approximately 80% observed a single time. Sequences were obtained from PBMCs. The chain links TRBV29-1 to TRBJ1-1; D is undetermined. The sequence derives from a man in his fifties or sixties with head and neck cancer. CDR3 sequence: CSVERGSNTEAFF. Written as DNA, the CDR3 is TGCAGCGTTGAAAGAGGCTCGAACACTGAAGCTTTCTTT.